This T cell receptor beta chain was identified in a study of control samples from healthy donors and cancer patients (TCRdb year 2020). To prepare the library, the immunoSEQ multiplex PCR assay was applied. TCRdb took over this immuneACCESS table, retaining in-frame rearrangements with V and J assigned. Such tables are incomplete; in checked studies, under half of the missing clones stem from an unresolved V gene, and the remainder is unexplained. The sample table holds about 170,000 clones, of which approximately 90% were seen once. The ten biggest clones cover around 12% of the sample. From the cysteine through the phenylalanine, the CDR3 covers 15 amino acids. The retained sequence is limited to the CDR3, 45 bases, with the frame set at the first base. The trim is 4 bases for V and 0 bases for J, with a gap of 10 bases between the germline ends. Looking up the germline V gene (reference sequence) yields CDR1 LNHDA and CDR2 SQIVND.

Concerning this clone itself: It has no known antigen specificity. No clone much larger than this one lies a single base away; base qualities are absent.

The material sequenced was blood. The source of this sequence is a man aged 25-45 years in good health. The receptor chain draws on TRBV19 and TRBJ1-5; the D gene identity is not certain. The nucleotides read TGTGCCAGTAGTACCCTTCGACATAGCAATCAGCCCCAGCATTTT. This encodes CASSTLRHSNQPQHF.